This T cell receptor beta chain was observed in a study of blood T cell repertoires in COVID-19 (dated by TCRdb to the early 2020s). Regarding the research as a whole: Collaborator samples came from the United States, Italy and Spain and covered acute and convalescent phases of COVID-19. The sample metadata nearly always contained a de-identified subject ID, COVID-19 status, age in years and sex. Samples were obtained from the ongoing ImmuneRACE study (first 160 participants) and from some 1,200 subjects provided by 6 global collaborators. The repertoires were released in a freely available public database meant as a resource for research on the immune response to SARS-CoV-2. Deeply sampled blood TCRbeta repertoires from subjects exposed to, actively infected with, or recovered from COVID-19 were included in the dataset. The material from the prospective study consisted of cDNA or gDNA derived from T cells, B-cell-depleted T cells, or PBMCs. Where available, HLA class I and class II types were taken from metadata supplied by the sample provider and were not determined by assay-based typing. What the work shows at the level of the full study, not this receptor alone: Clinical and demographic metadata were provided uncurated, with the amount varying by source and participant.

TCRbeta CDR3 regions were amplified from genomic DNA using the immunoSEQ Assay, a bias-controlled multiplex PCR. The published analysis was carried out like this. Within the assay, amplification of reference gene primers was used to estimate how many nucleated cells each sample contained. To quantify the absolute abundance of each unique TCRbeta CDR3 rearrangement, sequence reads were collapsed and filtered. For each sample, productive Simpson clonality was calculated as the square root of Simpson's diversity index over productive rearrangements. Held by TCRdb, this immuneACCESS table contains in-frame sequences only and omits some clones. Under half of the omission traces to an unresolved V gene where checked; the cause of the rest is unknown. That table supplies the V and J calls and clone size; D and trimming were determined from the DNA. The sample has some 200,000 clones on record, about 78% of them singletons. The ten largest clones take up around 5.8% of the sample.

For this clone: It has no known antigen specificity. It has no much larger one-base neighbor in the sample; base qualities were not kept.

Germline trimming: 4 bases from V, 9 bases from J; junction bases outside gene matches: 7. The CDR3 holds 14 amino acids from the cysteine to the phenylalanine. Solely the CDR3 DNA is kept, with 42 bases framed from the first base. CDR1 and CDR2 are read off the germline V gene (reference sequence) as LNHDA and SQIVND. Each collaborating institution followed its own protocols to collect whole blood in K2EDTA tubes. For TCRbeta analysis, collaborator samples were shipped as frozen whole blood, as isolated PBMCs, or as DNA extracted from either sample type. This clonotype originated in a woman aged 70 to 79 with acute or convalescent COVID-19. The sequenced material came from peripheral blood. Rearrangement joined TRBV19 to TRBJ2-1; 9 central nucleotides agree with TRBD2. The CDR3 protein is CASSTGLAHGEQFF. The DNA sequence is TGTGCCAGTAGTACGGGACTAGCTCATGGTGAGCAGTTCTTC.